Presented here are 8 T cell receptor beta chains from one specimen sequenced in a study of response to subunit inactivated influenza vaccine. TCRdb re-derived calls from the RT-PCR reads in MiXCR, one entry per CDR3 protein. This table holds about 240,000 distinct CDR3 sequences, 10% to 15% found once. Here the sequenced sample was non-naive T cells sorted from PBMCs, taken around 14 days before vaccination. Receptors were obtained from a man aged 45 to 65 who received an inactivated influenza vaccine.

This clonotype was found a few times. The J gene is TRBJ2-2, the V gene TRBV10-3; D possibly corresponds to TRBD2 (5 bases). Germline values: CDR1 ENHRY, CDR2 SYGVKD. V was pared by 10 bases and J by 10 bases, with 13 bases between. The CDR3 covers 11 residues. The CDR3 DNA sequence: TGTGCCACCGCTAGCCTCGAGGAGCTGTTTTTT. Amino acid sequence: CATASLEELFF.

This clonotype was seen at least ten times. The chain carries TRBV5-6 and TRBJ2-1; TRBD1 is a possible D gene (5 bases). This CDR3 is built from 15 residues. Trimming removed 2 bases at V and 3 bases at J, with 12 bases between. Germline V gives CDR1 SGHDT, CDR2 YYEEEE. The CDR3 DNA sequence: TGTGCCAGCAGCTTATTGCAGGGTCTCTACAATGAGCAGTTCTTC. This sequence encodes CASSLLQGLYNEQFF.

This clonotype was seen at least ten times. The V gene is TRBV4-1, the J gene TRBJ2-1; D remains unclear. Germline CDR1 reads MGHRA; CDR2 reads YSYEKL. Trimming took off 1 base at V and 9 bases at J, with 22 bases between the two ends. The CDR3 extends over 17 amino acids. The CDR3 DNA sequence: TGCGCCAGCAGCCAAGCCGCACCGAATTCGGCTATAGGTGAGCAGTTCTTC. It codes for CASSQAAPNSAIGEQFF.

In its sample, this clonotype was seen a few times. The gene calls are TRBV27 and TRBJ2-2, with D perhaps given as TRBD1 or TRBD2 (6 bases each). The CDR3 has 16 residues. Trimming pared 5 bases from V and 5 bases from J, leaving 18 bases between. Germline CDR1 and CDR2: MNHEY and SMNVEV (reference sequence). The chain's CDR3 is CASSRFGGHSTGELFF. The DNA for the CDR3 is TGTGCCAGCAGTAGGTTTGGGGGGCATAGTACCGGGGAGCTGTTTTTT.

The chain combines TRBV28 with TRBJ1-1; D is uncertain. The CDR3 is made up of 13 amino acids. V lost 7 bases to trimming and J lost 7 bases, with 16 bases between them. The germline V gene encodes CDR1 MDHEN and CDR2 SYDVKM. CDR3 amino acids: CASTLTYGGEAFF. CDR3 sequence (DNA): TGTGCCAGCACCTTAACTTACGGAGGTGAAGCTTTCTTT.

This clonotype was counted between two and nine times. The chain links TRBV7-9 to TRBJ1-2; D gene ambiguous. CDR1 and CDR2 (germline): SEHNR, FQNEAQ (reference sequence). V shed 1 base and J shed 8 bases, with 8 bases lying between them. The CDR3 is 12 residues long. CDR3 coding DNA: TGTGCCAGCAGCTTAGATCCCTGGGGCTACACCTTC. This codes for CASSLDPWGYTF.

The chain carries TRBV20-1 and TRBJ2-7, with D maybe TRBD2 (6 bases). V gave up 3 bases and J gave up 2 bases, with 14 bases separating them. This CDR3 region has 14 residues. Per germline, CDR1 DFQATT and CDR2 SNEGSKA (reference sequence). CDR3: CSASGLSGTYEQYF. The DNA for the CDR3 is TGCAGTGCTAGCGGTCTTAGCGGAACCTACGAGCAGTACTTC.

This clonotype was seen a few times. This chain connects TRBV4-3 to TRBJ2-7; 7 bases line up with TRBD1. The ends lost 0 bases at V and 2 bases at J; junction bases unmatched: 4. The CDR3 extends over 15 amino acids. From germline, CDR1 is LGHNA and CDR2 YSLEER. The CDR3 sequence is CASSQDLTGTYEQYF. Here the CDR3 DNA reads TGCGCCAGCAGCCAAGACCTGACAGGGACCTACGAGCAGTACTTC.